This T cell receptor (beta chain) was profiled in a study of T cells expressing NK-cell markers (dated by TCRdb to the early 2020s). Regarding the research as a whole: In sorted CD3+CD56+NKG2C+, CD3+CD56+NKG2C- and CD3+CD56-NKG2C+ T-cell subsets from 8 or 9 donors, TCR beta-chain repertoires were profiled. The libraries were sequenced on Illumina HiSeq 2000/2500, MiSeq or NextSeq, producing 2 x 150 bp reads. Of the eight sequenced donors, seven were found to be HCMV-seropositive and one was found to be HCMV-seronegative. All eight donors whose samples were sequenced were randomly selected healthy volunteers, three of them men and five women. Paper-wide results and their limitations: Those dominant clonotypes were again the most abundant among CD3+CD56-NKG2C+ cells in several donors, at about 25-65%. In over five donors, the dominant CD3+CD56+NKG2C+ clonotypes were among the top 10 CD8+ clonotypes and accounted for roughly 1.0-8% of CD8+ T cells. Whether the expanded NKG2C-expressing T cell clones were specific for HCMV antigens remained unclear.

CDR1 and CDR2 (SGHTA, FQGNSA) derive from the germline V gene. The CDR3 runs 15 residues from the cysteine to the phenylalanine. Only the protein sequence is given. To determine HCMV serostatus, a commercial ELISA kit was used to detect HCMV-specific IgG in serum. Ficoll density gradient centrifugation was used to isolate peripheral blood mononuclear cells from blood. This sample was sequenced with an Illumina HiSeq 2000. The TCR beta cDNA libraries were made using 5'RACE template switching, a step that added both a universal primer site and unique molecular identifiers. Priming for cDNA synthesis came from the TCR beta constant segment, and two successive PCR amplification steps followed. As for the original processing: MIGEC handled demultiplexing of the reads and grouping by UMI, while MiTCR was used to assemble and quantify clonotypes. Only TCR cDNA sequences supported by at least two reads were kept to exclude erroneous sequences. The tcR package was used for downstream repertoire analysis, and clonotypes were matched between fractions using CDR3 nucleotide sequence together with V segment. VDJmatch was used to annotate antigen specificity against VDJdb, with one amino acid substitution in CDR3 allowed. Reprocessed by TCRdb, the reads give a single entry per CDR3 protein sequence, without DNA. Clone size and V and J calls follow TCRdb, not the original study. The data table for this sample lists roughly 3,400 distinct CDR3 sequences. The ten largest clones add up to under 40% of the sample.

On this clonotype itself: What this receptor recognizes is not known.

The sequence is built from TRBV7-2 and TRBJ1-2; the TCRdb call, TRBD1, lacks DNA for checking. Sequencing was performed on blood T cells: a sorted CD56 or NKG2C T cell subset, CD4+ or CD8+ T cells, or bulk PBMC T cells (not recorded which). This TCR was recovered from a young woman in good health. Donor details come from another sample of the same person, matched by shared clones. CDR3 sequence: CASSFGPGTVDGYTF.